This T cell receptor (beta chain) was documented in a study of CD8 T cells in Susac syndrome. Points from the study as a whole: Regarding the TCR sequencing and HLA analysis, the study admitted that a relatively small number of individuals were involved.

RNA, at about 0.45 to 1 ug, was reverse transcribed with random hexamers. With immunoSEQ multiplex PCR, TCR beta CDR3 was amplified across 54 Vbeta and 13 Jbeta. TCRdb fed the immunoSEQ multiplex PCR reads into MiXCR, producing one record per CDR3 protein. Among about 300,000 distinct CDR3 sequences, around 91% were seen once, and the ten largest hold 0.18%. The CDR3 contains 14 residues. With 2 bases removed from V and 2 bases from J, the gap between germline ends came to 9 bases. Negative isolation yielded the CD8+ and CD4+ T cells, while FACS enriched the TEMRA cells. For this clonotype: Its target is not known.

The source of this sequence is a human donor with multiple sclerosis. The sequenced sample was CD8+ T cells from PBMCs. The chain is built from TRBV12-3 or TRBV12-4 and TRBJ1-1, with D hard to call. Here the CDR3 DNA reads TGTGCCAGCAGTTTATACAGTTTTAACACTGAAGCTTTCTTT. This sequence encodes CASSLYSFNTEAFF.